Listed below are T cell receptor beta chains from one sample, sequenced in a study of glioma-infiltrating T cells after dendritic cell vaccination. Data came from immunoSEQ multiplex PCR; TCRdb stores just in-frame clones and leaves some out. Of about 92,000 clones in the sample, over 75% were seen once. The sample was blood, taken before dendritic cell vaccination. These receptors were taken from a human donor with glioblastoma. Each CDR3 is given with its conserved first and last residue. Expanded clones are given a class, and other clones once, few, many or no size at all.

J gene: TRBJ1-1
clone size: .
V gene: TRBV28
CDR3 protein: CASSLWEDLNTEAFF

J gene: TRBJ1-1
clone size: few
V gene: TRBV6-5
CDR3 protein: CASSYGSTEAFF

J gene: TRBJ2-7
clone size: .
V gene: TRBV5-1
CDR3 protein: CASSFRVSTYEQYF

J gene: TRBJ2-3
clone size: .
V gene: TRBV7-6
CDR3 protein: CASSLWATNTDTQYF

J gene: TRBJ2-7
clone size: .
V gene: TRBV25-1
CDR3 protein: CASSESVYEQYF

J gene: TRBJ1-1
clone size: .
V gene: TRBV20-1
CDR3 protein: CRGQAGTEAFF

J gene: TRBJ2-7
clone size: .
V gene: TRBV11-2
CDR3 protein: CASSLSTGNVNEQYF

J gene: TRBJ2-7
clone size: .
V gene: TRBV7-2
CDR3 protein: CASSLRRGGNEQYF

J gene: TRBJ2-7
clone size: .
V gene: TRBV5-7
CDR3 protein: CASRPPGQGSYEQYF

J gene: TRBJ1-2
clone size: .
V gene: TRBV13
CDR3 protein: CASSLDPGQGAVGYTF

J gene: TRBJ2-7
clone size: .
V gene: TRBV6-5
CDR3 protein: CASRRREQGIYEQYF

J gene: TRBJ2-1
clone size: .
V gene: TRBV7-6
CDR3 protein: CASSLLAGGFNEQFF

J gene: TRBJ1-5
clone size: .
V gene: TRBV27
CDR3 protein: CASSLGPQGDQPQHF

J gene: TRBJ1-2
clone size: .
V gene: TRBV27
CDR3 protein: CASSPGQKLNYGYTF

J gene: TRBJ2-7
clone size: .
V gene: TRBV5-1
CDR3 protein: CASSPEAGVEQYF

J gene: TRBJ1-1
clone size: .
V gene: TRBV13
CDR3 protein: CASSPQAMNTEAFF

J gene: TRBJ2-7
clone size: .
V gene: TRBV28
CDR3 protein: CASSKGGTGGYEQYF

J gene: TRBJ2-5
clone size: .
V gene: TRBV6-6
CDR3 protein: CASTPLAGTAETQYF

J gene: TRBJ1-6
clone size: .
V gene: TRBV25-1
CDR3 protein: CASRATGTGVSPLHF

J gene: TRBJ2-5
clone size: .
V gene: TRBV7-9
CDR3 protein: CASSLAVNPQGETQYF

J gene: TRBJ2-5
clone size: once
V gene: TRBV6-5
CDR3 protein: CASSYTRAAEGTQYF

J gene: TRBJ2-2
clone size: few
V gene: TRBV19
CDR3 protein: CASSIPGGNTGELFF

J gene: TRBJ2-5
clone size: .
V gene: TRBV9
CDR3 protein: CASSEGLQETQYF

J gene: TRBJ1-1
clone size: .
V gene: TRBV6-5
CDR3 protein: CASSQRQYGTEAFF

J gene: TRBJ2-7
clone size: .
V gene: TRBV27
CDR3 protein: CASSLSAGVISYEQYF

J gene: TRBJ1-2
clone size: .
V gene: TRBV5-8
CDR3 protein: CASSFQGAYGYTF

J gene: TRBJ1-2
clone size: .
V gene: TRBV28
CDR3 protein: CASSPLDRVNYGYTF

J gene: TRBJ1-5
clone size: .
V gene: TRBV27
CDR3 protein: CASSLIDGFRSQHF

J gene: TRBJ1-1
clone size: once
V gene: TRBV27
CDR3 protein: CASSLWSTYPGQGRGLNTEAFF

J gene: TRBJ2-7
clone size: .
V gene: TRBV4-1
CDR3 protein: CASSLGLAGGRLSGYEQYF

J gene: .
clone size: .
V gene: TRBV7-3
CDR3 protein: CASSLRQGSGEQYF

J gene: TRBJ1-2
clone size: few
V gene: TRBV14
CDR3 protein: CASSQDIGQGARRNYGYTF

J gene: TRBJ1-6
clone size: .
V gene: TRBV9
CDR3 protein: CASSVGQGGYNSPLHF

J gene: TRBJ1-5
clone size: .
V gene: TRBV6-4
CDR3 protein: CASIDLDQVQPQHF

J gene: TRBJ1-5
clone size: .
V gene: TRBV30
CDR3 protein: CAWSVRRAGNQPQHF

J gene: TRBJ1-4
clone size: .
V gene: TRBV2
CDR3 protein: CASSGVTKATNEKLFF

J gene: TRBJ2-1
clone size: .
V gene: TRBV2
CDR3 protein: CASSFGGGANNEQFF

J gene: TRBJ1-2
clone size: .
V gene: TRBV5-5
CDR3 protein: CASSSTGEGGYTF

J gene: TRBJ2-7
clone size: once
V gene: TRBV4-3
CDR3 protein: CASSQDSSGGPSSYEQYF

J gene: TRBJ2-1
clone size: .
V gene: TRBV10-1
CDR3 protein: CASSEALDPGEYEQFF